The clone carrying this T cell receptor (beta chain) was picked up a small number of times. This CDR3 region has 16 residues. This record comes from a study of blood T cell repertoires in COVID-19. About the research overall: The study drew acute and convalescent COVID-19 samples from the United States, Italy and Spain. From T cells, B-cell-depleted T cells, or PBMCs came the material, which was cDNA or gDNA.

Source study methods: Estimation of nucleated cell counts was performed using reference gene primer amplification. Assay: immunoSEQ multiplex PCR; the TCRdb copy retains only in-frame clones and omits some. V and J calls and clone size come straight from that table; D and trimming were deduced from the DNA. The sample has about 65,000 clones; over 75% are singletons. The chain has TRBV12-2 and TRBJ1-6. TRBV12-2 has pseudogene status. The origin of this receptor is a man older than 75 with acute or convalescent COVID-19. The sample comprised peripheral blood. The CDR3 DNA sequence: TGTGCAAGTCGCTTACCCCGGGACTCCTATAATTCACCCCTCCACTTT. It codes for CASRLPRDSYNSPLHF.